This TCR beta chain derives from a study of siplizumab effects on memory and regulatory T cells. Study findings and constraints: Alloreactive sequences from unstimulated CD4+ memory cells fell significantly with siplizumab. Controls showed an average of around 25% Treg-derived mappable alloreactive CD4+ clones, while siplizumab showed around 73%. Few alloreactive clones mapped to unstimulated subsets. Naive T cells looked more diverse than memory cells and looked like major alloresponse contributors.

CDR1 MNHNS and CDR2 SASEGT come from the germline V gene. Trimming removed 3 bases from V and 0 bases from J, with 9 bases in between. The CDR3 spans 15 residues. Clones were sequenced by immunoSEQ multiplex PCR, and TCRdb holds only the in-frame ones, with some missing. The data contain more than 95,000 clones, approximately 94% of them singletons. In regard to this clone: Its antigen remains unknown.

The chain couples TRBV6-1 to TRBJ1-3; no reliable D call. The source of this sequence is a human donor in good health. Sequencing used CD4+ T cells sorted from blood. The CDR3 is CASSDHPFSGNTIYF. CDR3 DNA sequence: TGTGCCAGCAGTGACCATCCCTTCTCTGGAAACACCATATATTTT.